This T cell receptor (beta chain) was captured by sequencing in a study of blood T cells in healthy people across ages. In the study overall: The template switching approach captured approximately one barcoded beta molecule for every two T cells. General study points: In long-lived donors, naive CD4+ cell counts and diversity exceeded those of aged donors.

Donor samples were obtained from healthy Caucasian individuals from Russia, aged 6 to 90. Per sample, extraction of total RNA gave at least 5.5 micrograms in every case. This CDR3 has 15 amino acids. From germline, CDR1 is SNHLY and CDR2 FYNNEI. Germline trimming cut 3 bases from V and 4 bases from J; bases unmatched to any gene: 6. With a J-beta primer mix and a sample-barcoded 5' primer, a second PCR ran about 7 to 11 cycles. MiXCR, applied by TCRdb to the 5' RACE reads, yields one record per CDR3 protein. The table records more than 800,000 distinct CDR3 sequences, around 28% of them present only once. In regard to this clonotype: Its matching antigen is unknown.

The sample comprised blood. V is TRBV2 and J is TRBJ2-1, with TRBD2 matching 7 bases. This TCR came from a woman older than 75 in good health. The CDR3 protein is CASSEFGGGYNEQFF. CDR3 in DNA: TGTGCCAGCAGTGAGTTTGGGGGGGGTTACAATGAGCAGTTCTTC.